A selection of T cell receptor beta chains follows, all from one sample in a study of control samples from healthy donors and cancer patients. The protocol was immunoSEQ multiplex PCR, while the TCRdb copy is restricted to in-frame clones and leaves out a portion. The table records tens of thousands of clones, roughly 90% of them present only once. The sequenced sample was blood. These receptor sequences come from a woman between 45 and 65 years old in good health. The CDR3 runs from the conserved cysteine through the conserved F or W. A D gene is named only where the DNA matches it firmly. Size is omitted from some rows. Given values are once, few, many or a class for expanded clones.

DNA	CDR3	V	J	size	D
TGCGCCAGCAGCTTACAGGGTGGGGCCTACGAGCAGTACTTC	CASSLQGGAYEQYF	TRBV5-1	TRBJ2-7	medium-sized	NA
TGTGCCAGCAGCCAAGTTACACGGGGCGCCGACACTGAAGCTTTCTTT	CASSQVTRGADTEAFF	TRBV3-1/TRBV3-2	TRBJ1-1	NA	NA
TGTGCCAGCTCGAGGACAGGGCGTACTGAAGCTTTCTTT	CASSRTGRTEAFF	TRBV18	TRBJ1-1	NA	TRBD1
TGTGCCAGCAGTGAGGGGGATACGCAGTATTTT	CASSEGDTQYF	TRBV2	TRBJ2-3	NA	NA
TGTGCCAGCAGCCAAGATAACTCCTACGAGCAGTACTTC	CASSQDNSYEQYF	TRBV3-1/TRBV3-2	TRBJ2-7	NA	NA
TGTGCCACCCGGGGGGTCTACGAGCAGTACTTC	CATRGVYEQYF	TRBV6-5	TRBJ2-7	NA	TRBD2
TGTGCCACCAGTTCCTGGACAGGGGACACTGAAGCTTTCTTT	CATSSWTGDTEAFF	TRBV10-3	TRBJ1-1	NA	TRBD1
TGTGCCAGCAGCTTAGGGGACGGGGATGAAGCTTTCTTT	CASSLGDGDEAFF	TRBV7-3	TRBJ1-1	NA	NA
TGCGCCAGCACCTTACTCGGGACAGCCACTCCATTTTACGAGCAGTACTTC	CASTLLGTATPFYEQYF	TRBV5-1	TRBJ2-7	few	TRBD1
TGTGCCAGCAGCTTAGATCTCAAGGGGAAAGCTTTCTTT	CASSLDLKGKAFF	TRBV7-9	TRBJ1-1	NA	NA
TGTGCCAGCAGCGTCACCGGGGAGCTGTTTTTT	CASSVTGELFF	TRBV4-2	TRBJ2-2	NA	NA
TGTGCCAGTAGCCCAGACGGATCGAACACCGGGGAGCTGTTTTTT	CASSPDGSNTGELFF	TRBV19	TRBJ2-2	NA	NA
TGTGCCAGCAGTGAAAGGGTGACAGGGTATTCACCCCTCCACTTT	CASSERVTGYSPLHF	TRBV6-1	TRBJ1-6	NA	TRBD1
TGTGTCAGCGCACAGGGGGCGGACTATGGCTACACCTTC	CVSAQGADYGYTF	TRBV27	TRBJ1-2	NA	TRBD1
TGCAGTGCTAGATTCATCTACGAGCAGTACTTC	CSARFIYEQYF	TRBV20-1	TRBJ2-7	NA	NA
TGTGCCAGCAGCCAGGGTTGGACTAGCTTCAATGAGCAGTTCTTC	CASSQGWTSFNEQFF	TRBV3-1/TRBV3-2	TRBJ2-1	NA	TRBD2
TGTGCCTGGACGAAGAAAGGGGCGAATTCACCCCTCCACTTT	CAWTKKGANSPLHF	TRBV30	TRBJ1-6	NA	NA
TGTGCCAGCAGCTTTGGGACAGGGTTCAATCAGCCCCAGCATTTT	CASSFGTGFNQPQHF	TRBV5-4	TRBJ1-5	NA	TRBD1
TGTGCCAGCAGTGAAGACAGGGGGGCAAACACTGAAGCTTTCTTT	CASSEDRGANTEAFF	TRBV25-1	TRBJ1-1	NA	TRBD1
TGCGCCAGCAGCCCGGCGGGCGGGTACACTGAAGCTTTCTTT	CASSPAGGYTEAFF	TRBV5-1	TRBJ1-1	few	NA
TGCGCCAGCAGCTTGGTGGGACAGGGCGACGGGGCCAACGTCCTGACTTTC	CASSLVGQGDGANVLTF	TRBV5-1	TRBJ2-6	NA	TRBD1
TGTGCCAGCAGCCCTTGGACGGGAGATTACTACGAGCAGTACTTC	CASSPWTGDYYEQYF	TRBV4-2	TRBJ2-7	NA	NA
TGTGCCCTGGGCCCGAGGAGCTCCTACGAGCAGTACTTC	CALGPRSSYEQYF	TRBV30	TRBJ2-7	few	NA
TGTGCCAGCAGCGTAGAACCGGGAGACACCTACGAGCAGTACTTC	CASSVEPGDTYEQYF	TRBV9	TRBJ2-7	NA	NA
TGTGCCACCAGCGGCGGGACTAGCGGGAGGGCAGATACGCAGTATTTT	CATSGGTSGRADTQYF	TRBV15	TRBJ2-3	once	TRBD2
TGTGCCAGCAGCCAATCCCCCGACCCCGGGGCCAACGTCCTGACTTTC	CASSQSPDPGANVLTF	TRBV3-1/TRBV3-2	TRBJ2-6	NA	NA
TGTGCCAGTTCTGCGTGGACGGTTGACAATGAGCAGTTCTTC	CASSAWTVDNEQFF	TRBV28	TRBJ2-1	NA	NA
TGTGCCAGCAGCCCTCAGTTCGGGGGAGTGGAGACCCAGTACTTC	CASSPQFGGVETQYF	TRBV9	TRBJ2-5	NA	NA
TGCGCCAGCAGCGAAGGCGGGAGTAACACTGAAGCTTTCTTT	CASSEGGSNTEAFF	TRBV5-1	TRBJ1-1	NA	NA
TGTGCCAGCAGCCGAGTTACGAACGGCTATGGCTACACCTTC	CASSRVTNGYGYTF	TRBV5-6	TRBJ1-2	few	NA
TGTGCCAGCAGCGGAACCGGGACGGTGAACACTGAAGCTTTCTTT	CASSGTGTVNTEAFF	TRBV7-9	TRBJ1-1	NA	NA
TGTGCCAGCAGCGCCGAGATGGATCAGCCCCAGCATTTT	CASSAEMDQPQHF	TRBV9	TRBJ1-5	NA	NA
TGCGCCAGCAGCGTGACCGGAAAGGAGGAGACCCAGTACTTC	CASSVTGKEETQYF	TRBV5-1	TRBJ2-5	few	NA
TGCGCCAGCAGTTCCGGGACAGGGGTGATGAACACTGAAGCTTTCTTT	CASSSGTGVMNTEAFF	TRBV10-1	TRBJ1-1	once	TRBD1
TGTGCCAGCAGGTTACAGGGGGCAGGATACAATGAGCAGTTCTTC	CASRLQGAGYNEQFF	TRBV28	TRBJ2-1	NA	TRBD1
TGTGCCAGCTCACCCGGACAGTTGAGTGAAGCTTTCTTT	CASSPGQLSEAFF	TRBV18	TRBJ1-1	NA	NA
TGCGCCAGCAGCCCGAGGACAACGTCGAACACTGAAGCTTTCTTT	CASSPRTTSNTEAFF	TRBV5-1	TRBJ1-1	NA	NA
TGTGCCAGCAGCTTAGCGTTGTGGGAGGGTTCCTACAATGAGCAGTTCTTC	CASSLALWEGSYNEQFF	TRBV11-1	TRBJ2-1	NA	TRBD2
TGTGCCAGCAGCTCAGTAGCCGGGACTAGCATCACCGGGGAGCTGTTTTTT	CASSSVAGTSITGELFF	TRBV7-2	TRBJ2-2	NA	TRBD2
TGTGCCAGCAGCTCGACGGGACTCCTGGAGCAGTACTTC	CASSSTGLLEQYF	TRBV5-4	TRBJ2-7	NA	NA
TGTGCCAGCAGCCTGGACCGGGGTGCGAACACTGAAGCTTTCTTT	CASSLDRGANTEAFF	TRBV7-9	TRBJ1-1	NA	NA
TGTGCCAGCAGCTACGAGCTAGCGGGAGGGGCAACAGATACGCAGTATTTT	CASSYELAGGATDTQYF	TRBV4-2	TRBJ2-3	NA	TRBD2
TGTGCCAGCAGCCTGGCCGGAAACACCGGGGAGCTGTTTTTT	CASSLAGNTGELFF	TRBV7-9	TRBJ2-2	NA	NA
TGTGCCAGCAGCTTACGACAGGGACTAAATTCACCCCTCCACTTT	CASSLRQGLNSPLHF	TRBV11-2	TRBJ1-6	once	TRBD1
TGTGCCAGCAGCTGGGGAACCTACGAGCAGTACTTC	CASSWGTYEQYF	TRBV7-9	TRBJ2-7	NA	NA
TGTGCCAGCAGCTTTAGCGGGGGGAACACCGGGGAGCTGTTTTTT	CASSFSGGNTGELFF	TRBV5-5	TRBJ2-2	NA	TRBD2
TGTGCCAGCAGCCAATTAGATGAGCAGTTCTTC	CASSQLDEQFF	TRBV3-1/TRBV3-2	TRBJ2-1	NA	NA
TGCGCCAGCAGCCTAACCACCGGAAGTTACGAGCAGTACTTC	CASSLTTGSYEQYF	TRBV4-1	TRBJ2-7	NA	NA
TGTGCCAGCAGCGGCAGGGCCAGCTACGAGCAGTACTTC	CASSGRASYEQYF	TRBV5-8	TRBJ2-7	NA	NA
TGTGCCAGTAGTACGCAGGGGGCCTATGGCTACACCTTC	CASSTQGAYGYTF	TRBV19	TRBJ1-2	NA	TRBD1
TGTGCCAGCAGCTTGGAAACAGGGGACACCGGGGAGCTGTTTTTT	CASSLETGDTGELFF	TRBV5-5	TRBJ2-2	NA	TRBD1
TGTGCCAGTAGTAGGCTGAGCTCCTACAATGAGCAGTTCTTC	CASSRLSSYNEQFF	TRBV19	TRBJ2-1	once	NA
TGTGCCAGCAGCTTGGGGCAGGGGGCCGATCAGCCCCAGCATTTT	CASSLGQGADQPQHF	TRBV11-3	TRBJ1-5	NA	TRBD1
TGTGCCAGCAGCCCAGGAGGGGGTAATTCACCCCTCCACTTT	CASSPGGGNSPLHF	TRBV28	TRBJ1-6	NA	NA
TGCGCCAGCAGTGAGTCCCTAGCCTTCAGGAGTGAGCAGTTCTTC	CASSESLAFRSEQFF	TRBV10-1	TRBJ2-1	NA	NA
TGTGCTAGTGGTTTGACCGGGGGCCTTAGCAATCAGCCCCAGCATTTT	CASGLTGGLSNQPQHF	TRBV12-5	TRBJ1-5	few	NA
TGTGCCAGCAGCCGATCGGTGAACACTGAAGCTTTCTTT	CASSRSVNTEAFF	TRBV7-9	TRBJ1-1	NA	NA
TGTGCCAGTAGTATAGGACTAGCGGGAGTGTCCTACAATGAGCAGTTCTTC	CASSIGLAGVSYNEQFF	TRBV19	TRBJ2-1	NA	TRBD2